The 24 T cell receptor beta chains below all came from one sample that was sequenced in a study of human T cells and chemical hapten exposure. One entry per CDR3 protein results from TCRdb running MiXCR on the RACE reads. The sample includes 40,000 to 50,000 distinct CDR3 sequences, 9.5% to 15% of them seen just once. Time point: pre-sensitization, week 0. Specified treatment: therapeutic diphenylcyclopropenone sensitization with weekly scalp DPC. The material was whole blood, obtained in connection with sensitization to the hapten diphenylcyclopropenone (DPC). The receptors stem from a woman under 40 with alopecia areata. Some clones in this sample may be carry-over from other donors' samples.

In its sample, this clonotype was seen once. This sequence joins TRBV7-3 and TRBJ1-1; the D gene is possibly TRBD1 (5 bases). V lost 5 bases to trimming and J lost 3 bases, with 16 bases between them. The CDR3 runs 15 residues. CDR1 is SGHTA, CDR2 FQGTGA, per germline. CDR3 DNA: TGTGCCAGCAGCCCGTTACCGGGGGAGGACACTGAAGCTTTCTTT. Its protein is CASSPLPGEDTEAFF.

Remarks on this clonotype: A much bigger clone sits one base away, suggesting this may be a read error. The chain couples TRBV5-8 to TRBJ1-5; TRBD1 aligns across 9 bases. This CDR3 comprises 14 residues. Germline CDR1 reads SGHTS; CDR2 reads YDEGEE. Trimming took 3 bases from V and 6 from J; bases not matched to a gene: 4. CDR3 nucleotide sequence: TGTGCCAGCAGCTACAGGGGGCAAAGTCAGCCCCAGCATTTT. As protein: CASSYRGQSQPQHF. The full variable domain, in which reference TRBV5-8 and TRBJ1-5 provide the parts outside the CDR3, is EAGVTQSPTHLIKTRGQQATLRCSPISGHTSVYWYQQALGLGLQFLLWYDEGEERNRGNFPPRFSGRQFPNYSSELNVNALELEDSALYLCASSYRGQSQPQHFGDGTRLSIL.

This clonotype was observed a few times. This chain connects TRBV28 to TRBJ2-7, with 7 bases aligning to TRBD1. This CDR3 is built from 16 residues. Germline CDR1 reads MDHEN; CDR2 reads SYDVKM. Germline trimming cut 2 bases from V and 2 bases from J; bases unmatched to any gene: 9. CDR3 protein: CASSLAASGQAYEQYF. For the CDR3, the DNA is TGTGCCAGCAGTTTAGCCGCTTCTGGACAGGCCTACGAGCAGTACTTC.

The sample holds many counts of this clonotype. This chain uses TRBV6-4 with TRBJ2-3; D unresolved. This CDR3 has 14 residues. The V gene's germline CDR1 is MRHNA and CDR2 SNTAGT. V lost 5 bases, J lost 0 bases, and 9 bases lay in between. The CDR3 reads CASSLDGSTDTQYF. Here the CDR3 DNA reads TGTGCCAGCAGTCTGGACGGGAGCACAGATACGCAGTATTTT.

In its sample, this clonotype was seen many times. V usage is TRBV15 and J usage is TRBJ2-3; D gene uncertain. CDR1 is LNHNV and CDR2 is YYDKDF in the germline V gene (reference sequence). The ends were cut back, 1 base at V and 0 bases at J, with 8 bases in the middle. This CDR3 has 15 residues. The CDR3 region is CATSRGDSSTDTQYF. CDR3 sequence (DNA): TGTGCCACCAGCAGAGGCGACTCAAGCACAGATACGCAGTATTTT.

This clonotype occurred many times. The rearrangement links TRBV7-9 to TRBJ2-1; 7 nucleotides agree with TRBD2. In germline, CDR1 is SEHNR, CDR2 FQNEAQ (reference sequence). Unmatched junction bases numbered 6, after V lost 6 bases and J lost 4 bases. This CDR3 comprises 14 residues. DNA of the CDR3: TGTGCCAGCAGTCGGTCTAGCGGTTACAATGAGCAGTTCTTC. Translated, it gives CASSRSSGYNEQFF.

This chain links TRBV20-1 with TRBJ2-6; D gene uncertain. CDR1 and CDR2 (germline): DFQATT, SNEGSKA (reference sequence). The length of the CDR3 is 14 residues. Trimming took 6 bases from V and 0 from J, leaving 9 bases between them. This chain's CDR3 is CSASKPSGANVLTF. The CDR3 coding sequence is TGCAGTGCATCCAAACCCTCTGGGGCCAACGTCCTGACTTTC.

This clonotype was recorded many times. The CDR3 protein is CASSLPRDRRQPQHF. The CDR3 nucleotides are TGTGCCAGCAGTTTGCCCCGGGACAGAAGGCAGCCCCAGCATTTT. The V call is TRBV12-3 or TRBV12-4, the J call TRBJ1-5, with TRBD1 identical over 7 bases. The V and J ends lost 3 bases and 7 bases, in that order; junction bases with no gene match: 9. CDR3 length equals 15 residues.

This clonotype was recorded a few times. This sequence joins TRBV24-1 and TRBJ1-1, with TRBD1 matching 7 bases. V lost 7 bases and J lost 3; bases outside the gene matches: 7. The CDR3 is 14 residues long. Per the germline V gene, CDR1 is KGHDR and CDR2 is SFDVKD. CDR3 sequence: CATSATGADTEAFF. CDR3 coding DNA: TGTGCCACCAGCGCCACAGGGGCCGACACTGAAGCTTTCTTT.

The chain employs TRBV6-2 or TRBV6-3 and TRBJ2-3; D unresolved. Per germline, CDR1 MNHEY and CDR2 SVGEGT. Trimming removed 5 bases from V and 5 bases from J, with 8 bases in between. The CDR3 has 12 amino acids. Written as DNA, the CDR3 is TGTGCCAGCAGTAATCGGAGAGATACGCAGTATTTT. Its protein product is CASSNRRDTQYF.

This clonotype occurred a few times. This chain's CDR3 is CASSQQDKTYNEQFF. For the CDR3, the DNA is TGTGCCAGCAGCCAACAGGACAAGACCTACAATGAGCAGTTCTTC. The chain is built from TRBV7-8 and TRBJ2-1; maybe TRBD1 (5 bases). This CDR3 region has 15 residues. Trimming removed 5 bases from V and 2 bases from J, with 13 bases in between. Germline CDR1 and CDR2: SGHVS and FQNEAQ.

This clonotype occurred many times. The chain combines TRBV7-2 with TRBJ2-5, with a possible D match to TRBD2 (7 bases). Trimming left V 2 bases short and J 9 bases short, with 16 bases between. The CDR3 loop spans 14 amino acids. CDR1 SGHTA and CDR2 FQGNSA come from the germline V gene. The CDR3 region has the DNA TGTGCCAGCAGCTTAATGGGGGGGGACACGGCCCAGTACTTC. This translates into CASSLMGGDTAQYF.

The V gene is TRBV28, the J gene TRBJ2-3, with D hard to call. Per the germline V gene, CDR1 is MDHEN and CDR2 is SYDVKM. The V end lost 5 bases, the J end lost 6 bases, and 9 bases lay between the germline ends. This CDR3 has 12 residues. CDR3 amino acids: CASSHLWDTQYF. CDR3 nucleotides: TGTGCCAGCAGTCACCTTTGGGATACGCAGTATTTT.

The chain links TRBV4-3 to TRBJ2-3; D gene ambiguous. The CDR3 runs to 16 residues. V was pared by 0 bases and J by 5 bases, with 15 bases between. Per germline, CDR1 LGHNA and CDR2 YSLEER. The CDR3 loop reads CASSQEELGLEDTQYF. The CDR3 bases are TGCGCCAGCAGCCAAGAAGAGCTTGGGCTCGAAGATACGCAGTATTTT.

This clonotype is medium-sized. The gene calls are TRBV5-6 and TRBJ2-2; D may be TRBD2 (6 bases). Germline CDR1 is SGHDT and CDR2 is YYEEEE. V was cut by 4 bases and J by 4 bases, with 20 bases left in between. The CDR3 is 17 residues long. CDR3 sequence reads: CASSQRWPGLRTGELFF. The CDR3 DNA sequence: TGTGCCAGCAGCCAACGGTGGCCGGGACTCCGCACCGGGGAGCTGTTTTTT.

There are many counts of this clonotype. This sequence joins TRBV12-3 or TRBV12-4 and TRBJ2-2, with a tentative D call TRBD2 (6 bases). V gave up 3 bases and J gave up 7 bases, with 12 bases separating them. This CDR3 is built from 14 residues. CDR3 nucleotides: TGTGCCAGCAGTTTCGGGGGTAACGGCGGGGAGCTGTTTTTT. Its translation: CASSFGGNGGELFF.

This clonotype was detected ten times or more. This chain joins TRBV6-6 and TRBJ2-3; 7 bases are shared with TRBD2. The V gene's germline CDR1 is MNHNY and CDR2 SVGAGI (reference sequence). Trimming cost V 6 bases and J 2 bases; bases outside gene matches: 5. CDR3 length: 14 residues. This CDR3 is CASRLARNTDTQYF. The CDR3 bases are TGTGCCAGCAGACTAGCGAGAAACACAGATACGCAGTATTTT.

Ten or more counts support this clonotype. J is TRBJ1-2 and V is TRBV29-1; D remains unclear. Germline values: CDR1 SQVTM, CDR2 ANQGSEA. V was cut by 6 bases and J by 7 bases, with 15 bases left in between. CDR3 length equals 12 residues. This chain's CDR3 is CSVALPSSGYTF. CDR3 sequence (DNA): TGCAGCGTGGCGCTACCTTCTAGTGGCTACACCTTC. Looking up the rest from reference TRBV29-1 and TRBJ1-2 gives the full variable domain: SAVISQKPSRDICQRGTSLTIQCQVDSQVTMMFWYRQQPGQSLTLIATANQGSEATYESGFVIDKFPISRPNLTFSTLTVSNMSPEDSSIYLCSVALPSSGYTFGSGTRLTVV.

This clonotype was recorded many times. The chain joins TRBV28 to TRBJ2-5; 10 bases are a match to TRBD2. The germline V gene encodes CDR1 MDHEN and CDR2 SYDVKM. The CDR3 loop spans 22 amino acids. V was clipped by 6 bases and J by 5 bases; unmatched bases: 30. The CDR3 protein is CASRGQPGSSSGSQRVTETQYF. As DNA, the CDR3 is TGTGCCAGCAGGGGACAGCCGGGTAGTTCTAGCGGGAGTCAGCGGGTAACGGAGACCCAGTACTTC. Drawing the rest from reference TRBV28 and TRBJ2-5, the complete variable domain is DVKVTQSSRYLVKRTGEKVFLECVQDMDHENMFWYRQDPGLGLRLIYFSYDVKMKEKGDIPEGYSVSREKKERFSLILESASTNQTSMYLCASRGQPGSSSGSQRVTETQYFGPGTRLLVL.

This clonotype was counted a few times. This chain links TRBV28 with TRBJ2-1; D remains unclear. Germline CDR1 and CDR2: MDHEN and SYDVKM. V lost 5 bases and J lost 0, with 11 bases in between. The CDR3 length is 15 residues. This CDR3 reads CASSPSESSYNEQFF. CDR3 in DNA: TGTGCCAGCAGTCCCTCGGAGAGCTCCTACAATGAGCAGTTCTTC.

This clonotype was seen ten or more times. CDR3 DNA: TGTGCCAGCAGCTTATCTCTAGCGGGAGACCGGGAGACCCAGTACTTC. This codes for CASSLSLAGDRETQYF. The gene calls are TRBV7-9 and TRBJ2-5, with 10 bases identical to TRBD2. There are 16 residues in the CDR3. V dropped 2 bases and J dropped 5; count of bases not matched to a gene: 8. From germline, CDR1 is SEHNR and CDR2 FQNEAQ (reference sequence). Full variable domain (rest looked up from reference TRBV7-9 and TRBJ2-5): DTGVSQNPRHKITKRGQNVTFRCDPISEHNRLYWYRQTLGQGPEFLTYFQNEAQLEKSRLLSDRFSAERPKGSFSTLEIQRTEQGDSAMYLCASSLSLAGDRETQYFGPGTRLLVL.

This sequence joins TRBV18 and TRBJ2-5; D call uncertain. V was trimmed by 4 bases and J by 3 bases, leaving 3 bases between them. The CDR3 has 11 residues. CDR1 KGHSH and CDR2 LQKENI come from the germline V gene. The CDR3 loop is CASSQEETQYF. In DNA, the CDR3 is TGTGCCAGCTCACAAGAAGAGACCCAGTACTTC.

This clonotype was counted many times. The J gene is TRBJ1-2, the V gene TRBV20-1; 7 nucleotides line up with TRBD1. Unmatched junction bases numbered 5, after V lost 5 bases and J lost 2 bases. This CDR3 has 13 amino acids. In germline, CDR1 is DFQATT, CDR2 SNEGSKA (reference sequence). CDR3 amino acids: CSAGTAGNYGYTF. The CDR3 bases are TGCAGTGCTGGGACAGCTGGAAACTATGGCTACACCTTC.

This clonotype was detected ten times or more. J is TRBJ2-3 and V is TRBV20-1, with D possibly being TRBD2 (5 bases). The CDR3 runs to 13 residues. Trimming took off 6 bases at V and 4 bases at J, with 14 bases between the two ends. CDR1 and CDR2 from the germline V gene are DFQATT and SNEGSKA (reference sequence). CDR3 bases: TGCAGTGCCGAGGGAGCTGTCGCAGATACGCAGTATTTT. This encodes CSAEGAVADTQYF.